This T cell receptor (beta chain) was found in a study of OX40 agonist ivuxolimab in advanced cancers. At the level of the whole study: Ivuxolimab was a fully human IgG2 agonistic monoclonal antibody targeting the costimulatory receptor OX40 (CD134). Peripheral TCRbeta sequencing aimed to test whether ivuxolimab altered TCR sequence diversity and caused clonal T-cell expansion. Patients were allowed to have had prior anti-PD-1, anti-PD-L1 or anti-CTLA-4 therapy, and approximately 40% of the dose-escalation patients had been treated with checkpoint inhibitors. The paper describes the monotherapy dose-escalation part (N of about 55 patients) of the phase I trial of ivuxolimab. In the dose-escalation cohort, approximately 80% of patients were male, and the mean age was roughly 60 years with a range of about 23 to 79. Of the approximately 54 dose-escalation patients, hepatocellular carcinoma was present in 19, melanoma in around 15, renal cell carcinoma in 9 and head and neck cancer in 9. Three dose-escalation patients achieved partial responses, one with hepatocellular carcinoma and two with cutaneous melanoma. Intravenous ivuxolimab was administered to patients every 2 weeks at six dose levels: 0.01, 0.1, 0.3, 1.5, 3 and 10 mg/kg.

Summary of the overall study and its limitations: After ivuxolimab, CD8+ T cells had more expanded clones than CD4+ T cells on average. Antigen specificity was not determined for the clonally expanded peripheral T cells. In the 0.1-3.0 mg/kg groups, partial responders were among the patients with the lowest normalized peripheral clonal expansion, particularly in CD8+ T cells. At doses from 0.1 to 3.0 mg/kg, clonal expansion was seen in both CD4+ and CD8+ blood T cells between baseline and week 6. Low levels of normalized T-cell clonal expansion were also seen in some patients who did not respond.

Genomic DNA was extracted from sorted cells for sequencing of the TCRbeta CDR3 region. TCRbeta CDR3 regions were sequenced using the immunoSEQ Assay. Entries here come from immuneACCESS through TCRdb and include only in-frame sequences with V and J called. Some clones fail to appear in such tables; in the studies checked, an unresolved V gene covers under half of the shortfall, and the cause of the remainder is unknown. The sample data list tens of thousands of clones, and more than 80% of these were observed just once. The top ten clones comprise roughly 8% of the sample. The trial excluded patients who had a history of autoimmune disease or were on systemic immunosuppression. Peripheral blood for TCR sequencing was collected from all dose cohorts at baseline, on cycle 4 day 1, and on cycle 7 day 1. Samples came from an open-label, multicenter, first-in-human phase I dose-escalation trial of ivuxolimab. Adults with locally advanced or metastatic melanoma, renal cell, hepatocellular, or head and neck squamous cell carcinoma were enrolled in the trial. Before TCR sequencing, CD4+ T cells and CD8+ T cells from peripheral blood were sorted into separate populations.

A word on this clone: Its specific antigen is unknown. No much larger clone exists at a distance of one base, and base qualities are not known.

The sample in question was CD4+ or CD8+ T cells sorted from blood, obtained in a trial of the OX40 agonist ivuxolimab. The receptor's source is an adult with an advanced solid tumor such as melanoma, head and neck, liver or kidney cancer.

The DNA sequence is TGTGCCAGCAGCGGGACTCTTAGCACAGATACGCAGTATTTT. Its protein reads: CASSGTLSTDTQYF. The sequence links TRBV9 to TRBJ2-3; a weak D assignment points to TRBD2 (5 bases agree). The CDR3, from cysteine to phenylalanine, totals 14 residues. Of the read, only the CDR3 DNA is kept; its 42 bases are in frame from base 1. V is cut by 3 bases and J by 0 bases, and the space between the germline ends is 8 bases. The germline V gene provides CDR1 SGDLS and CDR2 YYNGEE.